Listed here are 21 T cell receptor beta chains from one sample, sequenced in a study of early T cells in non-severe SARS-CoV-2 infection. TCRdb ran MiXCR on the 5' RACE reads and lists one entry per CDR3 protein. The sample carries tens of thousands of distinct CDR3 sequences, around 8.5% recorded once. Input material: whole blood. The receptors derive from an adult who was a healthcare worker with PCR-confirmed SARS-CoV-2 infection or an uninfected control (not recorded which).

Many counts were recorded for this clonotype. This chain joins TRBV20-1 and TRBJ1-2, with D perhaps TRBD1 (5 bases). Germline lookup yields CDR1 DFQATT and CDR2 SNEGSKA (reference sequence). The CDR3 totals 12 residues. V shed 0 bases and J shed 6 bases, with 8 bases lying between them. CDR3 region: CSARDLRDGYTF. As DNA, the CDR3 is TGCAGTGCTAGAGATCTCAGGGATGGCTACACCTTC.

This clonotype was picked up many times. This chain connects TRBV4-1 to TRBJ1-2; D is possibly TRBD1 (6 bases). The germline gives CDR1 MGHRA, CDR2 YSYEKL. The ends were cut back, 4 bases at V and 5 bases at J, with 20 bases in the middle. The CDR3 sequence is 16 residues long. CDR3 sequence: CASSPLLPQGSYGYTF. Here the CDR3 DNA reads TGCGCCAGCAGCCCCCTCCTCCCACAGGGTTCATATGGCTACACCTTC.

The chain recombines TRBV4-1 with TRBJ1-4, with TRBD1 matching 7 bases. CDR3 length: 15 amino acids. The V segment lost 5 bases and the J segment 5 bases; nucleotides outside the gene matches: 8. The germline CDR1 and CDR2 sequences are MGHRA and YSYEKL. The CDR3 DNA sequence: TGCGCCAGCAGCGGGAGCGGGACAGCCAATGAAAAACTGTTTTTT. Protein: CASSGSGTANEKLFF.

The V and J genes are TRBV5-4 and TRBJ2-7; unclear D gene. The germline V gene has CDR1 SGHNT and CDR2 YYREEE (reference sequence). The CDR3 sequence is 15 residues long. The germline V and J ends were trimmed by 3 bases and 3 bases, with 16 bases remaining between them. The CDR3 DNA sequence: TGTGCCAGCAGCTCCGCAGGACCAGAATTCTACGAGCAGTACTTC. Amino acids: CASSSAGPEFYEQYF.

J is TRBJ1-3 and V is TRBV5-6; D is undetermined. V lost 4 bases and J 2 bases, leaving 16 bases between the germline ends. CDR3 length: 16 residues. Germline CDR1 reads SGHDT; CDR2 reads YYEEEE. DNA for the CDR3: TGTGCCAGCAGCCGATTGGGCCCGAGCACTGGAAACACCATATATTTT. It is translated as CASSRLGPSTGNTIYF. Filled out from reference TRBV5-6 and TRBJ1-3, the complete variable domain reads DAGVTQSPTHLIKTRGQQVTLRCSPKSGHDTVSWYQQALGQGPQFIFQYYEEEERQRGNFPDRFSGHQFPNYSSELNVNALLLGDSALYLCASSRLGPSTGNTIYFGEGSWLTVV.

This clonotype appeared a few times. The gene calls are TRBV9 and TRBJ2-2; no definite D call. Germline V gives CDR1 SGDLS, CDR2 YYNGEE. Trimming shortened V by 0 bases and J by 3 bases, and 3 bases separated the two germline ends. The length of the CDR3 is 13 residues. Here the CDR3 DNA reads TGTGCCAGCAGCGTAGTAGACACCGGGGAGCTGTTTTTT. Translated: CASSVVDTGELFF. The variable domain in full, with the rest retrieved from reference TRBV9 and TRBJ2-2, is DSGVTQTPKHLITATGQRVTLRCSPRSGDLSVYWYQQSLDQGLQFLIQYYNGEERAKGNILERFSAQQFPDLHSELNLSSLELGDSALYFCASSVVDTGELFFGEGSRLTVL.

The chain has TRBV5-1 and TRBJ2-5; D is undetermined. The CDR3 consists of 15 residues. Germline CDR1 SGHRS, CDR2 YFSETQ. Trimming removed 0 bases at V and 7 bases at J, with 16 bases between. CDR3 nucleotides: TGCGCCAGCAGCTTGGAGATAGCTAGGGATGCGACCCAGTACTTC. Translated: CASSLEIARDATQYF. The variable domain in full, with the rest retrieved from reference TRBV5-1 and TRBJ2-5, is KAGVTQTPRYLIKTRGQQVTLSCSPISGHRSVSWYQQTPGQGLQFLFEYFSETQRNKGNFPGRFSGRQFSNSRSEMNVSTLELGDSALYLCASSLEIARDATQYFGPGTRLLVL.

This rearrangement joins TRBV5-1 to TRBJ2-1; perhaps TRBD2 as D (5 bases). V gave up 0 bases and J gave up 5 bases, with 12 bases separating them. The CDR3 runs 15 residues. Germline CDR1 SGHRS, CDR2 YFSETQ. CDR3 in DNA: TGCGCCAGCAGCTTGGGCCTAGCCATCGACAATGAGCAGTTCTTC. Amino acid sequence: CASSLGLAIDNEQFF.

V gene TRBV5-1 combines with J gene TRBJ1-1; no clear D. V lost 3 bases to trimming and J lost 0 bases, with 9 bases between them. The CDR3 spans 14 residues. Germline CDR1 and CDR2: SGHRS and YFSETQ. The CDR3 bases are TGCGCCAGCAGCTCCGGGAGCGTGAACACTGAAGCTTTCTTT. Encoded protein: CASSSGSVNTEAFF.

The rearrangement joins TRBV6-9 to TRBJ2-5, with D perhaps TRBD1 or TRBD2 (6 bases each). The CDR3 sequence is 13 residues long. CDR1 MNHGY and CDR2 SVAAGI come from the germline V gene. Trimming left V 10 bases short and J 4 bases short, with 16 bases between. CDR3 DNA: TGTGCCATCTGTAAGGGGGGCCGAGAGACCCAGTACTTC. This encodes CAICKGGRETQYF.

This clonotype was counted between two and nine times. This chain connects TRBV3-1 to TRBJ2-3; D gene ambiguous. The CDR3 totals 12 residues. Germline V lookup: CDR1 LGHDT, CDR2 YNNKEL (reference sequence). V was cut by 3 bases and J by 2 bases, with 3 bases left in between. This chain's CDR3 is CASSQNTDTQYF. The CDR3 DNA sequence: TGTGCCAGCAGCCAGAACACAGATACGCAGTATTTT.

The table lists this clonotype with many counts. J is TRBJ2-7 and V is TRBV3-1; TRBD1 aligns across 7 bases. After removal of 0 bases from V and 1 base from J, the junction contained 6 bases not matched to a gene. In germline, CDR1 is LGHDT, CDR2 YNNKEL (reference sequence). The CDR3 covers 16 residues. CDR3 loop: CASSQDLGQSSYEQYF. CDR3 coding DNA: TGTGCCAGCAGCCAAGATTTGGGACAGAGTTCCTACGAGCAGTACTTC.

The genes are TRBV30 and TRBJ1-2; no firm D call. The CDR3 has 13 residues. V was shortened by 3 bases and J by 4 bases, with 12 bases between the two germline ends. The germline V gene encodes CDR1 GTSNPN and CDR2 SVGIG (reference sequence). The CDR3 nucleotides are TGTGCCTGGAGCACCGACCCCTTCTATGGCTACACCTTC. Residues: CAWSTDPFYGYTF.

This clonotype was detected only a few times. The chain combines TRBV7-2 with TRBJ2-2, with 12 bases lining up with TRBD2. The V segment lost 5 bases and the J segment 6 bases; nucleotides outside the gene matches: 7. The V gene's germline CDR1 is SGHTA and CDR2 FQGNSA. This CDR3 region has 16 residues. The CDR3 coding sequence is TGTGCCAGCAGCCTTGGGACTAGCGGGTTGGCCGGGGAGCTGTTTTTT. As protein: CASSLGTSGLAGELFF.

This clonotype was counted ten times or more. The chain joins TRBV30 to TRBJ1-1; D is unresolved. In germline, CDR1 is GTSNPN, CDR2 SVGIG (reference sequence). V gave up 0 bases and J gave up 4 bases, with 9 bases separating them. This CDR3 is built from 13 residues. CDR3 nucleotide sequence: TGTGCCTGGAGTGTACAGCTGTCCACTGAAGCTTTCTTT. Residues: CAWSVQLSTEAFF.

The CDR3 here is CASRPLGQASSYNEQFF. The CDR3 DNA is TGTGCCAGCAGACCCCTAGGACAGGCAAGCTCCTACAATGAGCAGTTCTTC. The chain employs TRBV6-5 and TRBJ2-1; 7 bases agree with TRBD1. With 6 bases clipped from V and 0 bases from J, the junction kept 11 bases outside the gene matches. The germline V gene encodes CDR1 MNHEY and CDR2 SVGAGI. The CDR3 loop spans 17 amino acids.

This clonotype was counted only a few times. The chain couples TRBV9 to TRBJ2-3; D may be TRBD2 (5 bases). Germline assignment: CDR1 SGDLS and CDR2 YYNGEE. CDR3 length: 18 amino acids. V lost 0 bases, J lost 8 bases, and 25 bases lay in between. CDR3 in amino acids: CASSVEKAHSGPGSTQYF. CDR3 sequence (DNA): TGTGCCAGCAGCGTAGAAAAGGCACATAGTGGGCCGGGATCTACGCAGTATTTT.

The chain combines TRBV27 with TRBJ2-1, with 8 bases fitting TRBD1. V shed 1 base and J 0 bases; nucleotides not matched to a gene: 8. Germline values: CDR1 MNHEY, CDR2 SMNVEV (reference sequence). There are 18 residues in the CDR3. The DNA for the CDR3 is TGTGCCAGCAGTTTATTGACAGGGGCTAGCCGCTCCTACAATGAGCAGTTCTTC. It is translated as CASSLLTGASRSYNEQFF.

In this sample, this clonotype turned up many times. The chain uses TRBV5-6 and TRBJ2-6; D remains ambiguous. Trimming cost V 1 base and J 3 bases, with 2 bases left between them. This CDR3 has 13 residues. Looked up from germline, CDR1 is SGHDT and CDR2 is YYEEEE. The CDR3: CASSLIGANVLTF. CDR3 bases: TGTGCCAGCAGCTTGATTGGGGCCAACGTCCTGACTTTC.

In its sample, this clonotype was seen many times. The chain couples TRBV18 to TRBJ1-6; tentatively, D is TRBD1 (6 bases). Germline assignment: CDR1 KGHSH and CDR2 LQKENI. CDR3 length: 14 residues. The V end was cut by 3 bases, the J end by 9 bases, with 12 bases between. CDR3 bases: TGTGCCAGCTCACCCGCAGGGGAGACTTCACCCCTCCACTTT. It yields the protein CASSPAGETSPLHF.

The chain couples TRBV6-6 to TRBJ1-1; D is perhaps TRBD1 (5 bases). CDR3 length: 14 residues. Per germline, CDR1 MNHNY and CDR2 SVGAGI (reference sequence). V lost 6 bases and J lost 4, with 15 bases in between. The CDR3 DNA is TGTGCCAGCAGCTCTGGGCAGGGACGCACTGAAGCTTTCTTT. Residues: CASSSGQGRTEAFF.